A selection of T cell receptor beta chains follows, all from one sample in a study of vaccination effects on CD4 cells after COVID-19. For these receptors, no antigen is known. TCRdb keeps only in-frame clones here, not all; method: immunoSEQ multiplex PCR. The data show about 63,000 clones, about 71% seen once. The starting material was CD4+ T cells from PBMCs cultured with HCoV-OC43 spike peptides, obtained before COVID-19 vaccination. Receptors originate from a human donor who received a COVID-19 vaccine. Both conserved end residues are part of each CDR3. The D gene is left open where the match is weak. The size entry is marked missing in some rows and otherwise reads once, few, many or a size class.

>.|TRBV7-2|TRBJ1-6|few
CASSTMSSYNSPLHF
TGTGCCAGCAGCACTATGAGCTCCTATAATTCACCCCTCCACTTT
>.|TRBV5-1|TRBJ1-4|.
CASSLVEGGRNEKLFF
TGCGCCAGCAGCTTGGTGGAGGGGGGGCGAAATGAAAAACTGTTTTTT
>.|TRBV6-1|TRBJ2-5|.
CASSEVIQETQYF
TGTGCCAGCAGTGAAGTCATACAAGAGACCCAGTACTTC
>.|TRBV7-2|TRBJ2-5|once
CASSLAGGRETQYF
TGTGCCAGCAGCTTAGCGGGGGGGCGAGAGACCCAGTACTTC
>TRBD1|TRBV28|TRBJ1-2|.
CASRTYRGHGYTF
TGTGCCAGCAGGACCTACAGGGGCCATGGCTACACCTTC
>.|TRBV10-3|TRBJ1-1|few
CAIIAGTKTEAFF
TGTGCCATCATAGCCGGGACAAAAACTGAAGCTTTCTTT
>.|TRBV7-2|TRBJ2-2|.
CASSQYGAGELFF
TGTGCCAGCAGTCAGTACGGGGCCGGGGAGCTGTTTTTT
>.|TRBV2|TRBJ2-1|.
CASSGVGEGAQNSYNEQFF
TGTGCCAGCAGTGGCGTTGGGGAGGGGGCACAGAATAGCTACAATGAGCAGTTCTTC
>TRBD1|TRBV30|TRBJ1-4|.
CAWNRGREKLFF
TGTGCCTGGAACAGGGGTCGGGAAAAACTGTTTTTT
>.|TRBV27|TRBJ1-4|.
CASSWEGGEKLFF
TGTGCCAGCAGTTGGGAGGGAGGGGAAAAACTGTTTTTT
>.|TRBV7-2|TRBJ2-3|once
CASSPLLYTQYF
TGTGCCAGCAGCCCCCTCCTGTATACGCAGTATTTT
>.|TRBV6-5|TRBJ1-4|.
CASSYSGGGEKLFF
TGTGCCAGCAGTTATTCCGGGGGAGGTGAAAAACTGTTTTTT
>.|TRBV4-3|TRBJ2-3|.
CASSQDQLIDTQYF
TGCGCCAGCAGCCAAGATCAGCTAATAGATACGCAGTATTTT
>TRBD2|TRBV6-5|TRBJ2-5|.
CASSPGGGEKTQYF
TGTGCCAGCAGTCCCGGGGGAGGGGAAAAGACCCAGTACTTC
>.|TRBV6-2/TRBV6-3|TRBJ1-6|.
CASSYSTPRGALHF
TGTGCCAGCAGTTACTCGACCCCGAGGGGGGCCCTCCACTTT
>.|TRBV5-4|TRBJ1-2|.
CASSLGGSQGDYGYTF
TGTGCCAGCAGCTTGGGAGGTAGTCAAGGGGACTATGGCTACACCTTC
>.|TRBV28|TRBJ1-5|.
CASSSTPGLNQPQHF
TGTGCCAGCAGTTCAACCCCAGGGTTAAATCAGCCCCAGCATTTT
>.|TRBV5-4|TRBJ1-1|few
CASSLGVEQPNTEAFF
TGTGCCAGCAGCTTGGGAGTAGAGCAGCCGAACACTGAAGCTTTCTTT
>.|TRBV3-1/TRBV3-2|TRBJ2-2|.
CASSQVSGGANTGELFF
TGTGCCAGCAGCCAAGTGTCTGGCGGGGCGAACACCGGGGAGCTGTTTTTT
>.|TRBV7-2|TRBJ1-2|.
CASSLFVADSAYGYTF
TGTGCCAGCAGCTTATTTGTAGCGGACAGTGCTTATGGCTACACCTTC
>.|TRBV4-3|TRBJ1-5|.
CASSQEEGQPQHF
TGCGCCAGCAGCCAAGAAGAGGGTCAGCCCCAGCATTTT
>.|TRBV24-1|TRBJ2-2|few
CATSDPGPKRGLNTGELFF
TGTGCCACCAGTGATCCGGGACCTAAGAGGGGTCTGAACACCGGGGAGCTGTTTTTT
>.|TRBV24-1|TRBJ2-5|.
CATSDVGIETQYF
TGTGCCACCAGTGATGTAGGGATCGAGACCCAGTACTTC
>.|TRBV6-1|TRBJ2-4|.
CASSERGHKNIQYF
TGTGCCAGCAGTGAAAGGGGCCATAAAAACATTCAGTACTTC
>TRBD1|TRBV5-1|TRBJ1-1|.
CASSLDGQAGEAFF
TGCGCCAGCAGCTTGGACGGACAGGCGGGTGAAGCTTTCTTT
>.|TRBV3-1/TRBV3-2|TRBJ1-2|.
CASSQAGVSGGYTF
TGTGCCAGCAGCCAAGCCGGGGTTTCGGGGGGCTACACCTTC
>.|TRBV29-1|TRBJ2-3|.
CSAELLVVTDTQYF
TGCAGCGCTGAACTACTAGTAGTGACAGATACGCAGTATTTT
>.|TRBV7-8|TRBJ1-2|.
CASSLAIGTANYGYTF
TGTGCCAGCAGCTTAGCGATAGGGACCGCTAACTATGGCTACACCTTC
>TRBD2|TRBV24-1|TRBJ2-3|.
CATSRGTRPLYF
TGTGCCACCAGCAGAGGGACTAGGCCCCTGTATTTT
>.|TRBV15|TRBJ1-6|.
CATSRDDIGSPLHF
TGTGCCACCAGCAGGGACGACATTGGGTCACCCCTCCACTTT
>.|TRBV7-3|TRBJ2-3|.
CASSSGADTQYF
TGTGCCAGCAGCTCAGGGGCAGATACGCAGTATTTT
>.|TRBV10-2|TRBJ1-5|.
CASSEDAGRNQPQHF
TGCGCCAGCAGTGAGGATGCCGGCCGCAATCAGCCCCAGCATTTT
>.|TRBV5-1|TRBJ1-1|.
CASSLDSGLNTEAFF
TGCGCCAGCAGCTTGGATTCGGGACTGAACACTGAAGCTTTCTTT
>.|TRBV6-2/TRBV6-3|TRBJ1-1|.
CASSYWGTNTEAFF
TGTGCCAGCAGTTACTGGGGGACGAACACTGAAGCTTTCTTT
>TRBD1|TRBV5-4|TRBJ2-5|.
CASSPRTGVGEETQYF
TGTGCCAGCAGTCCTCGGACAGGGGTAGGAGAAGAGACCCAGTACTTC
>TRBD1|TRBV18|TRBJ1-4|.
CASSHGQERANEKLFF
TGTGCCAGCTCACATGGACAGGAGCGGGCTAATGAAAAACTGTTTTTT
>.|TRBV4-3|TRBJ2-3|.
CASSQVSGGSTDTQYF
TGCGCCAGCAGCCAAGTATCAGGAGGTAGCACAGATACGCAGTATTTT
>.|TRBV11-1|TRBJ2-4|.
CASSLSLSGIQYF
TGTGCCAGCAGCTTATCCTTATCGGGCATTCAGTACTTC
>TRBD1|TRBV6-5|TRBJ1-2|.
CASSYRDSLGGTF
TGTGCCAGCAGTTACAGGGACAGCTTAGGAGGCACCTTC
>.|TRBV28|TRBJ1-2|.
CASSLLTGWNYGYTF
TGTGCCAGCAGTTTATTGACAGGATGGAACTATGGCTACACCTTC
>.|TRBV6-5|TRBJ1-1|.
CASSRPTANTEAFF
TGTGCCAGCAGCCGTCCCACAGCGAACACTGAAGCTTTCTTT
>.|TRBV7-9|TRBJ2-1|once
CASSLASGQPKSVQFF
TGTGCCAGCAGCTTAGCGTCCGGACAGCCCAAATCAGTGCAGTTCTTC
>TRBD2|TRBV7-2|TRBJ2-1|few
CASTPGLPFYNEQFF
TGTGCCAGCACTCCGGGACTACCATTCTACAATGAGCAGTTCTTC
>TRBD1|TRBV5-1|TRBJ2-2|.
CASSVDRVGTGELFF
TGCGCCAGCAGCGTAGACAGGGTGGGGACCGGGGAGCTGTTTTTT
>.|TRBV27|TRBJ2-6|.
CASTLRAGQNSGANVLTF
TGTGCCAGCACCCTAAGAGCGGGACAAAACTCTGGGGCCAACGTCCTGACTTTC
>.|TRBV18|TRBJ1-1|.
CASSPETSEAFF
TGTGCCAGCTCACCAGAGACCAGTGAAGCTTTCTTT
>TRBD1|TRBV3-1/TRBV3-2|TRBJ1-4|.
CASSQFDRGRFEKLFF
TGTGCCAGCAGCCAATTCGACAGGGGGCGTTTTGAAAAACTGTTTTTT